The 17 T cell receptor beta chains in this list originate from one sample, sequenced in a study of tumor and adjacent non-tumor tissue in lung cancer. Three rounds of nested PCR, following a modified ARM-PCR protocol, produced the TCRbeta library. TCRdb itself ran the multiplex PCR reads through MiXCR, one entry per CDR3 protein. The repertoire holds 220,000 or so distinct CDR3 sequences, with 70% to 75% as singletons. RNA was extracted from bulk tissue without any cell sorting. The sequencing sample was made of lung tumor tissue. All receptors derive from a man in his sixties with non-small cell lung cancer.

This sequence joins TRBV6-1 and TRBJ1-1; a weak D match, TRBD1 (6 bases). Germline V gene lookup returns CDR1 MNHNS and CDR2 SASEGT. V lost 2 bases and J lost 8, with 12 bases in between. The CDR3 runs 13 residues. The CDR3 is CASSEWAGAEAFF. In DNA, the CDR3 is TGTGCCAGCAGTGAATGGGCAGGGGCGGAAGCTTTCTTT.

This clonotype has more than one count but fewer than ten. This chain uses TRBV12-3 or TRBV12-4 with TRBJ1-1; 8 bases are shared with TRBD1. This CDR3 region has 13 residues. Written as DNA, the CDR3 is TGTACCGACTCCGGGACAGGGAACACTGAAGCTTTCTTT. Translating it yields CTDSGTGNTEAFF.

The V gene is TRBV12-3 or TRBV12-4, the J gene TRBJ2-3; perhaps TRBD2 as D (5 bases). V was cut by 9 bases and J by 4 bases, with 17 bases left in between. The CDR3 is made up of 14 amino acids. CDR3 nucleotide sequence: TGTGCCAGTATTCCTAGCTGGAGACCAGATACGCAGTATTTT. The encoded protein is CASIPSWRPDTQYF.

With respect to this clonotype: At one end the junction does not follow the germline gene, possibly because of a read error. The chain is built from TRBV28 and TRBJ2-3; the D gene could be TRBD1 or TRBD2 (5 bases each). This CDR3 is 13 amino acids long. Germline values: CDR1 MDHEN, CDR2 SYDVKM. The CDR3 DNA sequence: TGTACCAGCAGCCCTGGGGGTGCAGATACGCAGTATTTT. Translation gives CTSSPGGADTQYF.

A remark on this clonotype: The junction departs from germline at one end; a sequencing error may be responsible. The chain links TRBV11-3 to TRBJ2-7, with 8 bases that match TRBD1. CDR3 length equals 14 residues. Germline V gene data show CDR1 as SGHNT and CDR2 as YENEEA. CDR3 in DNA: TGTGCCAGCAGCCCAGGGGGCGAGGCCTACGAGCAGTGCTTT. It specifies CASSPGGEAYEQCF.

The J gene is TRBJ1-5, the V gene TRBV29-1, with a weak D call TRBD1 (6 bases). The V and J ends lost 6 bases and 9 bases respectively, with 18 bases between them. The CDR3 runs to 13 residues. Germline CDR1 reads SQVTM; CDR2 reads ANQGSEA. DNA of the CDR3: TGCAGCGTCAAGGATAGGGGGAAAGGGCCCCAGCATTTT. It specifies CSVKDRGKGPQHF.

Concerning this clonotype itself: At one end, the junction sequence differs from germline, possibly due to a read error. This sequence joins TRBV12-3 or TRBV12-4 and TRBJ2-3; D unclear. There are 11 residues in the CDR3. Here the CDR3 DNA reads TGTGCCAGCAGTTCCGTTCCTACGCAGATTTTT. It translates to CASSSVPTQIF.

Concerning this clonotype itself: Given a much more abundant clone one base away, this may be a read error. Since no conserved phenylalanine or tryptophan closes the CDR3, a read error is the likely cause. CDR3 DNA: TGCAGTGCTAGAGTCCCAGGGGGCTATACTGAAGCTTTCATT. Translated, it gives CSARVPGGYTEAFI. The chain combines TRBV20-1 with TRBJ1-1, with 8 bases fitting TRBD1. J was trimmed by 5 bases and V by 1 base; bases with no gene match: 6. Germline V gene lookup returns CDR1 DFQATT and CDR2 SNEGSKA (reference sequence). The CDR3 spans 14 residues.

Remarks on this clonotype: The junction departs from germline at one end; a sequencing error may be responsible. The rearrangement links TRBV19 to TRBJ2-7; 11 nucleotides align to TRBD1. The germline CDR1 and CDR2 sequences are LNHDA and SQIVND (reference sequence). This CDR3 comprises 15 residues. The CDR3 DNA follows: TGTGCCAGTAATACGGGGACAGGGGGGGACTACAAGCAGTACTTC. It encodes CASNTGTGGDYKQYF.

Note on this clonotype: The CDR3 ends on some other residue instead of the conserved phenylalanine or tryptophan, so this is likely a read error. The chain is built from TRBV5-5 and TRBJ2-7, with 7 bases fitting TRBD1. CDR1 and CDR2 from the germline V gene are SGHKS and YYEKEE (reference sequence). This CDR3 comprises 14 residues. CDR3 nucleotide sequence: TGTGCCGGCAGCTTGACAGGGAAAGCCTACGAGCAGTACCTT. This encodes CAGSLTGKAYEQYL.

This clonotype appeared a single time. A read error may be the cause here, since a much bigger clone is one base away. The genes are TRBV6-1 and TRBJ2-1; tentative D call: TRBD2 (6 bases). The germline CDR1 and CDR2 sequences are MNHNS and SASEGT. The CDR3 runs 15 residues. The CDR3 DNA reads as TGTGCCAGCAGTACTACTCCGGCGGGGAATAATGAGCAGCTCTTC. It codes for CASSTTPAGNNEQLF.

In its sample, this clonotype was seen a few times. Just one base apart from a much larger clone, this may be a read error. The J gene is TRBJ2-5, the V gene TRBV11-2, with D perhaps matching TRBD1 or TRBD2 (5 bases each). The end of the DNA is better explained by TRBJ2-1, so the J call may be wrong. Germline CDR1 SGHAT, CDR2 FQNNGV. This CDR3 comprises 11 residues. In DNA form, the CDR3 reads TGTGCCAGCACCCGAGGGGAGACCCAGTTCTTC. Encoded protein: CASTRGETQFF.

As concerns this clonotype: This may arise from a read error, as a much more abundant clone is one base away. The rearrangement links TRBV29-1 to TRBJ2-3, with D possibly matching TRBD2 (5 bases). V was cut by 5 bases and J by 4 bases, with 10 bases left in between. This CDR3 spans 12 amino acids. Germline CDR1 SQVTM, CDR2 ANQGSEA. This chain's CDR3 is CSVLGGSDTQYF. Written as DNA, the CDR3 is TGCAGCGTTCTTGGAGGCTCAGATACGCAGTATTTT.

This clonotype was detected once. This chain uses TRBV20-1 with TRBJ2-7, with TRBD1 matching over 10 bases. The end of the DNA is better explained by TRBJ2-1, so the J call may be wrong. The CDR3 runs 13 residues. Germline CDR1 and CDR2: DFQATT and SNEGSKA (reference sequence). CDR3 sequence: CSAGRDRGYEQFF. Written as DNA, the CDR3 is TGCAGTGCTGGCCGGGACAGGGGCTACGAGCAGTTCTTC.

V gene TRBV11-2 combines with J gene TRBJ2-6; D may match TRBD1 or TRBD2 (5 bases each). This CDR3 has 14 amino acids. Trimming pared 7 bases from V and 14 bases from J, leaving 21 bases between. The V gene's germline CDR1 is SGHAT and CDR2 FQNNGV. This chain's CDR3 is CASNPISGTIILTF. In DNA, the CDR3 is TGTGCCAGCAATCCTATCTCTGGGACCATCATCCTGACTTTC.

In regard to this clonotype: A read error may explain this, as a much larger clone is one base away. This rearrangement joins TRBV5-5 to TRBJ2-5, with D unclear. The CDR3 is made up of 14 amino acids. Germline V gene sequence: CDR1 SGHKS, CDR2 YYEKEE (reference sequence). CDR3 in DNA: TGTGCCGGCAGCTTGTTTTGGGGTTCAGAGACCCAGTACTTC. It translates to CAGSLFWGSETQYF.

This clonotype was seen ten or more times. The gene calls are TRBV20-1 and TRBJ2-5, with 7 bases identical to TRBD2. V shed 0 bases, J shed 4 bases, and the junction held 8 bases outside the gene matches. The length of the CDR3 is 15 residues. Germline values: CDR1 DFQATT, CDR2 SNEGSKA (reference sequence). Here the CDR3 reads CSARDSRTSAETQYF. The CDR3 nucleotides are TGCAGTGCTAGAGATTCCCGGACTAGTGCAGAGACCCAGTACTTC.